This TCR beta chain was recorded in a study of glioma-infiltrating T cells. About this clonotype: Its matching antigen is unknown.

Amplification of TCR alpha and beta CDR3 regions from RNA used iRepertoire nested multiplex PCR. For one-step reverse transcription and amplification, about 85-400 ng of tissue mRNA or PBMC total RNA was used. TCRdb analysed the multiplex PCR reads with MiXCR anew, one entry per CDR3 protein. Among 100,000 to 150,000 distinct CDR3 sequences listed, around 25% were seen once. The CDR3 totals 15 residues. Trimming took 2 bases from V and 5 from J, leaving 12 bases between them. From germline, CDR1 is KGHSH and CDR2 LQKENI. Whole-study results and caveats: Above-expected tissue-blood divergence occurred in all gliomas, most in low-grade ones. Very few CDR3 sequences were shared between tissue and blood.

The receptor was isolated from a human donor with low-grade glioma or glioblastoma, undergoing nonglioma brain surgery, or in good health (not recorded which). This chain connects TRBV18 to TRBJ1-4, with a tentative D call TRBD1 (6 bases). The source material was glioma tissue, nonneoplastic brain tissue, or PBMCs (not recorded which). CDR3 region: CASSPYGGENEKLFF. Here the CDR3 DNA reads TGTGCCAGCTCACCATACGGGGGCGAGAATGAAAAACTGTTTTTT.